Described below is a single T cell receptor (beta chain) sequence and its context. The antigen is unknown. This entry comes from a study of T cells after yellow fever vaccination. As for the study in general: When fractions had low cell numbers, they were prepared with SMART-Seq v4 Ultra Low Input.

A process of 5'RACE template switching, which added a universal primer site and UMIs, was used to make TCR cDNA. Using its own MiXCR run on the 5' RACE reads, TCRdb lists one record per CDR3 protein. Of approximately 250,000 distinct CDR3 sequences listed, roughly 6.2% are singletons. V shed 5 bases and J shed 2 bases, with 9 bases lying between them. CDR1 and CDR2 from the germline V gene are SEHNR and FQNEAQ (reference sequence). The CDR3 is made up of 13 amino acids. Study-level results: Most primary-vaccination clones recurred post-booster (nearly 98% CD4, just over 85% CD8). A secondary response was less intense yet reached its peak sooner, at day 5 versus 15.

The specimen comprised CD4+ T cells sorted from PBMCs, sampled on the day of the yellow fever booster vaccination. The chain employs TRBV7-9 and TRBJ1-1, with no clear D. This receptor was taken from a man under 40 who received the YFV17D yellow fever vaccine. The CDR3: CASSRQPNTEAFF. CDR3 bases: TGTGCCAGCAGCAGGCAACCAAACACTGAAGCTTTCTTT. The full variable domain, completed using reference TRBV7-9 and TRBJ1-1, is DTGVSQNPRHKITKRGQNVTFRCDPISEHNRLYWYRQTLGQGPEFLTYFQNEAQLEKSRLLSDRFSAERPKGSFSTLEIQRTEQGDSAMYLCASSRQPNTEAFFGQGTRLTVV.